This T cell receptor (beta chain) was recorded in a study of cytomegalovirus exposure and HLA in healthy donors. The germline CDR1 and CDR2 sequences are SGHTA and FQGTGA. Trimming took 4 bases from V and 6 from J, leaving 15 bases between them. The length of the CDR3 is 14 residues. Researchers ran the PCR with 60 Vbeta and 13 Jbeta primers. Sequencing used immunoSEQ multiplex PCR; TCRdb keeps in-frame clones, though not all of them. Found here are about 55,000 clones, about 80% of them singletons; the top ten hold 1.4%. The sequence came from a female donor in good health and CMV-seronegative. V and J are TRBV7-3 and TRBJ1-1; D may be TRBD1 (5 bases). Sequenced: PBMCs. CDR3 bases: TGTGCCAGCAGCTCTGATTCAGGGTCGGCTGAAGCTTTCTTT. Protein sequence: CASSSDSGSAEAFF.